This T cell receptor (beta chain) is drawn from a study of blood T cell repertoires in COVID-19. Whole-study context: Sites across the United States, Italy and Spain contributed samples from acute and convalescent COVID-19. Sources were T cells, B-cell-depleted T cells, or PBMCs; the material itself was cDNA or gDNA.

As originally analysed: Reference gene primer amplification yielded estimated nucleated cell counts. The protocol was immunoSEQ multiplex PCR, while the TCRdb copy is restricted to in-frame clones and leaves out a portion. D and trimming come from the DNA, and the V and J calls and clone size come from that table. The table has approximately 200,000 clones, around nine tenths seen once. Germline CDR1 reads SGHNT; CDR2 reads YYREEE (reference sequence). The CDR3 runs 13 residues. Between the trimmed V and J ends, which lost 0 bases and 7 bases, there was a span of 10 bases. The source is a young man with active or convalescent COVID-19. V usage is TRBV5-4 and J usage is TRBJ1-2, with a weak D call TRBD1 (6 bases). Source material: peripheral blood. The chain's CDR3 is CASSLAGAGGYTF. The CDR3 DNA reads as TGTGCCAGCAGCTTGGCAGGGGCTGGTGGCTACACCTTC.